Below are 11 T cell receptor beta chains sequenced from a single sample in a study of blood T cell repertoires in COVID-19 (dated by TCRdb to the early 2020s). The library was made by the immunoSEQ multiplex PCR assay. The table comes from immuneACCESS by way of TCRdb, which keeps in-frame sequences with V and J called. Part of the clones is missing from these tables; in studies checked, under half for an unresolved V gene and the rest for unknown reasons. This sample has approximately 450,000 clones in its table, and around 90% of those were observed once. The ten most abundant clones make up approximately 2% of the sample. Sequencing used PBMCs or T cells enriched from blood (not recorded which). The receptors here all came from a young woman with acute COVID-19.

The CDR3: CASSPRVFQETQYF. DNA of the CDR3: TGTGCCAGCAGCCCCCGGGTCTTCCAAGAGACCCAGTACTTC. The chain links TRBV7-2 to TRBJ2-5; no definite D call. The CDR3 sequence is 14 residues long. V lost 5 bases to trimming and J lost 1 base, with 11 bases between them. Per the germline V gene, CDR1 is SGHTA and CDR2 is FQGNSA.

The chain combines TRBV27 with TRBJ2-7; possible D gene TRBD2, 5 bases. V lost 5 bases and J 3 bases, leaving 14 bases between the germline ends. Per the germline V gene, CDR1 is MNHEY and CDR2 is SMNVEV (reference sequence). This CDR3 has 14 amino acids. CDR3 region: CASSVYAGGYEQYF. CDR3 DNA: TGTGCCAGCAGTGTCTACGCAGGAGGCTACGAGCAGTACTTC.

This rearrangement joins TRBV7-9 to TRBJ1-3; D may be TRBD1 (5 bases). V was shortened by 5 bases and J by 0 bases, with 11 bases between the two germline ends. From germline, CDR1 is SEHNR and CDR2 FQNEAQ (reference sequence). CDR3 length: 15 residues. The CDR3: CASSPSGVSGNTIYF. In nucleotides, the CDR3 is TGTGCCAGCAGCCCCTCGGGGGTCTCTGGAAACACCATATATTTT. The full variable domain, rest sourced from reference TRBV7-9 and TRBJ1-3, is DTGVSQNPRHKITKRGQNVTFRCDPISEHNRLYWYRQTLGQGPEFLTYFQNEAQLEKSRLLSDRFSAERPKGSFSTLEIQRTEQGDSAMYLCASSPSGVSGNTIYFGEGSWLTVV.

The chain couples TRBV28 to TRBJ2-1, with 8 positions matching TRBD1. The germline V gene has CDR1 MDHEN and CDR2 SYDVKM. J gave up 6 bases and V 10 bases, and 17 bases lay outside the gene matches. CDR3 size: 16 residues. CDR3 region: CATGRGQDQRANEQFF. The CDR3 DNA reads TGTGCCACCGGCAGGGGACAGGACCAAAGGGCCAATGAGCAGTTCTTC.

This clone was seen only once. The chain recombines TRBV29-1 with TRBJ2-3; TRBD2 matches at 8 bases. From germline, CDR1 is SQVTM and CDR2 ANQGSEA. Trimming cost V 3 bases and J 5 bases; bases outside gene matches: 1. The CDR3 has 12 residues. The CDR3 protein is CSVDLAGDTQYF. The CDR3 region has the DNA TGCAGCGTTGACCTAGCGGGAGATACGCAGTATTTT.

The count of this clone is one. This chain links TRBV12-3 or TRBV12-4 with TRBJ2-5, with 8 bases matching TRBD1. V was pared by 6 bases and J by 5 bases, with 5 bases of the junction left unmatched. The length of the CDR3 is 13 residues. The CDR3 loop reads CASRGQARETQYF. In nucleotides, the CDR3 is TGTGCCAGCAGGGGACAGGCTCGGGAGACCCAGTACTTC.

This chain uses TRBV27 with TRBJ2-7; 9 bases are shared with TRBD1. Germline CDR1 reads MNHEY; CDR2 reads SMNVEV (reference sequence). Trimming cost V 0 bases and J 4 bases; bases outside gene matches: 4. The CDR3 is 15 amino acids. In nucleotides, the CDR3 is TGTGCCAGCAGTTTATCCCACAGGGGGCTATACGAGCAGTACTTC. Residues: CASSLSHRGLYEQYF.

The V gene is TRBV18, the J gene TRBJ1-2, with a weak D call TRBD1 (6 bases). The CDR3 sequence is 13 residues long. With 2 bases removed from V and 4 bases from J, the gap between germline ends came to 8 bases. Looked up from germline, CDR1 is KGHSH and CDR2 is LQKENI. CDR3 amino acids: CASSPRTVYGYTF. For the CDR3, the DNA is TGTGCCAGCTCACCAAGGACAGTCTATGGCTACACCTTC.

The rearrangement links TRBV28 to TRBJ1-5, with D perhaps matching TRBD1 (5 bases). Germline V gives CDR1 MDHEN, CDR2 SYDVKM. V dropped 4 bases and J dropped 2 bases, with 9 bases sitting between them. The length of the CDR3 is 14 residues. The CDR3 coding sequence is TGTGCCAGCAGTTCGGAGGGGCGCAATCAGCCCCAGCATTTT. Its protein product is CASSSEGRNQPQHF.

The CDR3 DNA reads as TGTGCCAGCAGCAGTCAGGGGGTGTCGCCCCAGCATTTT. Encoded protein: CASSSQGVSPQHF. The rearrangement links TRBV28 to TRBJ1-5; 7 bases line up with TRBD1. With V trimmed by 6 bases and J by 9 bases, 8 bases remained unmatched. The CDR3 consists of 13 residues. Germline V lookup: CDR1 MDHEN, CDR2 SYDVKM.

Remarks on this clone: Other DNA variants within this sample encode the same CDR3. This sequence joins TRBV19 and TRBJ2-1; D call uncertain. Germline V gives CDR1 LNHDA, CDR2 SQIVND (reference sequence). The V gene lost 5 bases and the J gene lost 0 bases, with 11 bases spanning the gap. CDR3 length equals 15 residues. CDR3 bases: TGTGCCAGTAGTCGGTCCGGAGCCTCCTACAATGAGCAGTTCTTC. Translated, it gives CASSRSGASYNEQFF.